This entry concerns a single T cell receptor beta chain. Its antigen is undetermined. The record originates from a study of cytomegalovirus exposure and HLA in healthy donors. Germline-derived CDR1 and CDR2 are SEHNR and FQNEAQ (reference sequence). The CDR3 covers 16 residues. The junction had 11 bases not matched to a gene; V was cut back by 0 bases and J by 8 bases. Study findings and constraints: There were approximately 150 TCR beta chains listed as cytomegalovirus-associated. As a later analysis showed, several of the most significant clusters appeared to be linked to common viral pathogens.

PCR employed 60 Vbeta and 13 Jbeta primers. Assay used: immunoSEQ multiplex PCR; TCRdb lists only in-frame clones, some missing. The table records 75,000 to 100,000 clones, 70% to 80% of them present only once. The sequenced material came from PBMCs. The sequence derives from a man aged 40-55 years in good health and CMV-seronegative. The J gene is TRBJ2-7, the V gene TRBV7-9, with 9 bases lining up with TRBD2. The CDR3 here is CASSLAGGGGANQQYF. CDR3 coding DNA: TGTGCCAGCAGCTTAGCGGGGGGCGGGGGGGCGAACCAGCAGTACTTC.